Below, 5 T cell receptor beta chains from the same sample are listed, as sequenced in a study of human T cells and chemical hapten exposure. Time point indicated: patch test 3, about 24 weeks after DPC sensitization. Indicated treatment: therapeutic diphenylcyclopropenone sensitization with weekly scalp DPC. TCRdb re-derived calls from the RACE reads in MiXCR, one entry per CDR3 protein. The profile shows roughly 32,000 distinct CDR3 sequences, over 4.5% of them singletons. Material: whole blood, obtained in connection with sensitization to the hapten diphenylcyclopropenone (DPC). These receptors were collected from a man aged 25-45 years with alopecia areata. Some clones in this sample may be carry-over from other donors' samples.

This clonotype was detected ten times or more. The gene calls are TRBV15 and TRBJ2-7, with D perhaps matching TRBD1 or TRBD2 (5 bases each). V gave up 5 bases and J gave up 2 bases, with 13 bases separating them. The germline gives CDR1 LNHNV, CDR2 YYDKDF (reference sequence). The CDR3 is 14 residues long. The CDR3 DNA follows: TGTGCCACCAGCCTTATGAGGGGTCCCTACGAGCAGTACTTC. Protein: CATSLMRGPYEQYF.

This clonotype was counted at least ten times. The chain links TRBV5-1 to TRBJ2-3, with a weak D call TRBD1 (5 bases). The CDR3 length is 16 residues. The germline gives CDR1 SGHRS, CDR2 YFSETQ. V lost 0 bases to trimming and J lost 0 bases, with 11 bases between them. This chain's CDR3 is CASSLERQTSTDTQYF. The CDR3 nucleotides read TGCGCCAGCAGCTTGGAACGACAGACTAGCACAGATACGCAGTATTTT.

This clonotype was observed many times. This sequence joins TRBV2 and TRBJ1-1; D not certain. CDR3 length: 13 amino acids. From germline, CDR1 is SNHLY and CDR2 FYNNEI. V lost 6 bases and J lost 4, with 12 bases in between. CDR3 amino acids: CASSPQIVTEAFF. CDR3 DNA sequence: TGTGCCAGCAGCCCCCAGATAGTCACTGAAGCTTTCTTT.

This clonotype has more than one count but fewer than ten. The chain uses TRBV4-1 and TRBJ2-7; 8 positions match TRBD1. Germline loops: CDR1 MGHRA, CDR2 YSYEKL. This CDR3 has 17 residues. With V trimmed by 0 bases and J by 5 bases, 12 bases remained unmatched. The CDR3 nucleotides are TGCGCCAGCAGCCAAGATTGGGTTGGGCGGACAGGGCACGAGCAGTACTTC. As protein: CASSQDWVGRTGHEQYF.

This clonotype has at least ten counts. The rearrangement links TRBV6-5 to TRBJ1-1; tentative D call: TRBD1 (6 bases). There are 15 residues in the CDR3. Between the trimmed V and J ends, which lost 0 bases and 0 bases, there was a span of 8 bases. Germline CDR1 MNHEY, CDR2 SVGAGI. The CDR3 sequence: CASSYSDSLNTEAFF. The DNA for the CDR3 is TGTGCCAGCAGTTACTCGGACAGCCTGAACACTGAAGCTTTCTTT.